The rows below give T cell receptor beta chains drawn from one sample of a study of graft-versus-host responses after intestinal transplantation. These receptors are not linked to any known antigen. The assay was immunoSEQ multiplex PCR, and TCRdb's table has in-frame clones only and misses some. In the table there are some 86,000 clones, 91% of which are singletons. Source: unstimulated CD4+ T cells sorted from spleen or lymph node cells, taken before intestinal transplant. Source of these receptors: a human donor who received an intestinal transplant. CDR3s include the opening cysteine and the closing phenylalanine or tryptophan. A D gene is named only where the DNA matches it firmly. Part of the rows lack a size; the others show once, few, many or a class for expanded clones.

D gene,clone size,V gene,J gene,CDR3 DNA,CDR3 protein
NA,few,TRBV7-2,TRBJ1-3,TGTGCCAGCAGCTCAAACGTATTGGACTGGGTAGGGCGTGGAAACACCATATATTTT,CASSSNVLDWVGRGNTIYF
NA,NA,TRBV4-3,TRBJ2-2,TGCGCCAGCAGCCAAGGAATACCAGAACACACCGGGGAGCTGTTTTTT,CASSQGIPEHTGELFF
NA,few,TRBV7-8,TRBJ1-1,TGTGCCAGCAGCTTAGTGGGGGCGGGCACTGAAGCTTTCTTT,CASSLVGAGTEAFF
NA,NA,TRBV14,TRBJ1-5,TGTGCCAGCAGTCCCCAACACAATCAGCCCCAGCATTTT,CASSPQHNQPQHF
TRBD1,NA,TRBV5-1,TRBJ1-2,TGCGCCAGCAGCTTAGGACAGGGTGGTCATGGCTACACCTTC,CASSLGQGGHGYTF
TRBD1,NA,TRBV10-1,TRBJ1-1,TGCGCCAGCAGGGAGAATCCAGGGGGCACTGAAGCTTTCTTT,CASRENPGGTEAFF
NA,NA,TRBV19,TRBJ1-1,TGTGCCAGTAGTACCGGACAGAGACGAACTGAAGCTTTCTTT,CASSTGQRRTEAFF
TRBD1,NA,TRBV7-9,TRBJ1-4,TGTGCCAGCAGCTTGGGACAGGGGGCTGTCGAAAAACTGTTTTTT,CASSLGQGAVEKLFF
NA,NA,TRBV23-1,TRBJ2-4,TGCGCCAGCAGTCAATCCACGAGGAAACTAGCCAAAAACATTCAGTACTTC,CASSQSTRKLAKNIQYF
NA,NA,TRBV5-1,TRBJ2-6,TGCGCCAGCAGCTTGGCTACTGCCCCTGGGGCCAACGTCCTGACTTTC,CASSLATAPGANVLTF
TRBD2,NA,TRBV6-5,TRBJ2-1,TGTGCCAGCCACCCTAGCGGGGGTAATGAGCAGTTCTTC,CASHPSGGNEQFF
NA,NA,TRBV20-1,TRBJ2-3,TGCAGTGCTAGAGATATGGATACGCAGTATTTT,CSARDMDTQYF
TRBD2,NA,TRBV7-2,TRBJ2-5,TGTGCCAGCAGCTTATCTACACCGGGACTAGCGGGGGGGCGGACCCAGTACTTC,CASSLSTPGLAGGRTQYF
TRBD1,NA,TRBV28,TRBJ2-7,TGTGCCAGCAGTTTAATCCCCATGGTCGAACGACAGGGGGGGCAGCAGTACTTC,CASSLIPMVERQGGQQYF
TRBD1,few,TRBV19,TRBJ2-6,TGTGCCAGTAGTACGCCGGGACAGAGCTCTGGGGCCAACGTCCTGACTTTC,CASSTPGQSSGANVLTF
NA,NA,TRBV2,TRBJ2-3,TGTGCCAGCAAGGCGGATGGTGCAGATACGCAGTATTTT,CASKADGADTQYF
NA,NA,TRBV19,TRBJ2-6,TGTGCCAGTTACCAGGGCAGATTCTCTGGGGCCAACGTCCTGACTTTC,CASYQGRFSGANVLTF
TRBD1,NA,TRBV13,TRBJ2-7,TGTGCCAGCAGCTACGCCGCGGGACAGGGTTCCCACGAGCAGTACTTC,CASSYAAGQGSHEQYF
NA,NA,TRBV4-3,TRBJ2-3,TGCGCCAGCAGCCAAGATGGGACTGCCACCACAGATACGCAGTATTTT,CASSQDGTATTDTQYF
NA,NA,TRBV27,TRBJ1-2,TGTGCCAGCAGGCGAACAGGGCTCTATGGCTACACCTTC,CASRRTGLYGYTF
TRBD1,NA,TRBV7-8,TRBJ1-6,TGTGCCAGCTTTACAGGGGGATATAATTCACCCCTCCACTTT,CASFTGGYNSPLHF
TRBD2,NA,TRBV7-2,TRBJ2-3,TGTGCCAGCAGCTTAGCGCCTAGCGGGGGGGCGTTAAGGACAGATACGCAGTATTTT,CASSLAPSGGALRTDTQYF
TRBD1,NA,TRBV5-6,TRBJ1-2,TGTGCCAGCAGCTGGGGGACAGGGAGGAGTGGCTACACCTTC,CASSWGTGRSGYTF
NA,NA,TRBV7-9,TRBJ1-1,TGTGCCAGCATTCCCAGACGGGGTGACACTGAAGCTTTCTTT,CASIPRRGDTEAFF
NA,NA,TRBV20-1,TRBJ2-7,TGCAGTGCTAGGTTCAACTACGAGCAGTACTTC,CSARFNYEQYF
TRBD1,once,TRBV4-1,TRBJ1-2,TGCGCCAGCAGCCAAGGTACAGGGGCTAACTATGGCTACACCTTC,CASSQGTGANYGYTF
NA,NA,TRBV28,TRBJ1-2,TGTGCCAGCGGGAAGGGGGGGGCGCAGGGCTACACCTTC,CASGKGGAQGYTF
TRBD1,NA,TRBV29-1,TRBJ1-5,TGCAGCGTAGTACAGGGGGCGCCGGGTCAGCCCCAGCATTTT,CSVVQGAPGQPQHF
NA,NA,TRBV18,TRBJ2-7,TGTGCCAGCTCACTCCTGGGGCAGGGTACCTACGAGCAGTACTTC,CASSLLGQGTYEQYF
NA,NA,TRBV29-1,TRBJ2-5,TGCAGCGTTCGGCTCCAGGGGGAGACCCAGTACTTC,CSVRLQGETQYF
NA,NA,TRBV21-1,TRBJ1-1,TGTGCCAGTGAACCGGGAACGGGCACTGAAGCTTTCTTT,CASEPGTGTEAFF
NA,NA,TRBV5-1,TRBJ1-4,TGCGCCAGCAGCTGGGGAAGGGGGAAGGGAGAAAAACTGTTTTTT,CASSWGRGKGEKLFF
NA,NA,TRBV5-6,TRBJ2-7,TGTGCCAGCAGAAAATTCGGCTCGACATTAGCCTACGAGCAGTACTTC,CASRKFGSTLAYEQYF